This T cell receptor beta chain was found in a study of cytomegalovirus exposure and HLA in healthy donors. Study-wide findings and caveats: Among TCR beta chains, those listed as cytomegalovirus-associated numbered 164.

The method was immunoSEQ multiplex PCR; TCRdb's version includes in-frame clones alone and lacks a portion of them. Of some 170,000 clones in the sample, approximately 96% were seen once. An approximately 130-subject validation cohort, separate from the 666-subject first cohort, supplied the donors. Germline trimming cut 5 bases from V and 6 bases from J; bases unmatched to any gene: 8. The CDR3 is 15 residues long. The germline CDR1 and CDR2 sequences are SGHTA and FQGTGA. Concerning this clone itself: The antigen remains undetermined.

The chain combines TRBV7-3 with TRBJ2-5, with 11 bases lining up with TRBD2. The receptor was derived from a woman aged 18-35 years in good health and CMV-seronegative. The specimen was PBMCs. The CDR3 sequence is CASSLSGGAGQTQYF. The CDR3 DNA follows: TGTGCCAGCAGCCTTAGCGGGGGGGCGGGGCAGACCCAGTACTTC. Full variable domain (rest looked up from reference TRBV7-3 and TRBJ2-5): GAGVSQTPSNKVTEKGKYVELRCDPISGHTALYWYRQSLGQGPEFLIYFQGTGAADDSGLPNDRFFAVRPEGSVSTLKIQRTERGDSAVYLCASSLSGGAGQTQYFGPGTRLLVL.